A single sample gave rise to the 2 T cell receptor beta chains below, sequenced in a study of T cell clonality in common variable immunodeficiency. Profiling relied on immunoSEQ multiplex PCR, and the TCRdb table lists in-frame clones only, not all of them. The sample has some 42,000 clones, none seen only once. Study results and limitations: Reportedly, TCR beta sequences from common variable immunodeficiency showed fewer deletions and N-nucleotide insertions.

Their specific antigens are unknown. Sequenced sample: peripheral blood mononuclear cells. Receptor source: a human donor with common variable immunodeficiency.

Notes on this clone: The read comes to an end 3 residues before the CDR3 does, leaving the germline J gene to fill in the end. The chain couples TRBV30 to TRBJ1-4, with a possible D match to TRBD1 (5 bases). This CDR3 is 15 amino acids long. V gave up 0 bases and J gave up 7 bases, with 15 bases separating them. CDR1 and CDR2 (germline): GTSNPN, SVGIG (reference sequence). The CDR3 DNA, read in part, is TGTGCCTGGAGTGTAAACCTCCAGGGAGGTGAAAAA. Translated: CAWSVNLQGGEK. The complete CDR3 reads CAWSVNLQGGEKLFF.

This clone came up a few times. The read terminates 3 residues ahead of where the CDR3 ends, so the germline J gene completes it. J is TRBJ2-1 and V is TRBV20-1, with D unresolved. The CDR3 covers 12 residues. The germline gives CDR1 DFQATT, CDR2 SNEGSKA (reference sequence). Trimming removed 6 bases from V and 6 bases from J, with 12 bases in between. Incomplete CDR3 DNA: TGCAGTGCCAACGAAGGTACCAATGAG. Translation: CSANEGTNE. The CDR3, in full, reads CSANEGTNEQFF.